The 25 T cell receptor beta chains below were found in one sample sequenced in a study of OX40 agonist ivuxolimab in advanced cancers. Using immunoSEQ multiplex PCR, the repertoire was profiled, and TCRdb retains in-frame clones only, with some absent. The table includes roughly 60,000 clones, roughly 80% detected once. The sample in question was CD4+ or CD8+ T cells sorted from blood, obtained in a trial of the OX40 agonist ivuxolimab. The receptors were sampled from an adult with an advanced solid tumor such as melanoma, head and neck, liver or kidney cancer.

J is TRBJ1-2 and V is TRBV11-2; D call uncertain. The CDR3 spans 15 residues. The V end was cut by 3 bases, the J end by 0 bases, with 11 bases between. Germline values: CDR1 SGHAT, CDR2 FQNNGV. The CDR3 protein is CASSFLRDTNYGYTF. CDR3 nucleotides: TGTGCCAGCAGCTTCCTGAGAGACACTAACTATGGCTACACCTTC.

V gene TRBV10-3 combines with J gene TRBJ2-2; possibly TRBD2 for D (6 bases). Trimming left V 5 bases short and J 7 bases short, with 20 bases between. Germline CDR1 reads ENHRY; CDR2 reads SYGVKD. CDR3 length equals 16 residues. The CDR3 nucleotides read TGTGCCATCAGTCGGCCGGTCGGGGGAGTAATCGGGGAGCTGTTTTTT. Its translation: CAISRPVGGVIGELFF.

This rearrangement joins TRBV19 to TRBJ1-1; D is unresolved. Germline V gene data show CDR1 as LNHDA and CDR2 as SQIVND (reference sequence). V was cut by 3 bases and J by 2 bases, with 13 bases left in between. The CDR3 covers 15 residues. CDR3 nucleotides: TGTGCCAGTAGTATGAGAGGGCCAGGCAACACTGAAGCTTTCTTT. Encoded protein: CASSMRGPGNTEAFF.

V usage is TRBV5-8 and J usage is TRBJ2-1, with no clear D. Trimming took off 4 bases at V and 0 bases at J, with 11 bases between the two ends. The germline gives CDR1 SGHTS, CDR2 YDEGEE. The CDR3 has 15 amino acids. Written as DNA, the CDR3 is TGTGCCAGCAGCCTTATACAAAACTCCTACAATGAGCAGTTCTTC. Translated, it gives CASSLIQNSYNEQFF.

CDR3 DNA: TGTGCCAGCAGCCTCCATTTCATAGCTCCCACAGATACGCAGTATTTT. Amino acids: CASSLHFIAPTDTQYF. The J gene is TRBJ2-3, the V gene TRBV11-3; no definite D call. Germline V gene lookup returns CDR1 SGHNT and CDR2 YENEEA. The V end was cut by 5 bases, the J end by 2 bases, with 17 bases between. This CDR3 region has 16 residues.

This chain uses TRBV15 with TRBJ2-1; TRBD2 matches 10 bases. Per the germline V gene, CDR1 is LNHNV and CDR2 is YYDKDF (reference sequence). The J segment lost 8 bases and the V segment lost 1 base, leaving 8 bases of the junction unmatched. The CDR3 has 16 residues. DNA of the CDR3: TGTGCCACCAGCAGAGGGGAGCGGGAGGGTTCCCATGAGCAGTTCTTC. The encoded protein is CATSRGEREGSHEQFF.

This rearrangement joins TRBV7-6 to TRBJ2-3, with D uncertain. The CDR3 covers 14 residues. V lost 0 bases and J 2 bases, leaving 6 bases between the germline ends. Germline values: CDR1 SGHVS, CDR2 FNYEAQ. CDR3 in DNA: TGTGCCAGCAGCTTAGCGCTAAACACAGATACGCAGTATTTT. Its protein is CASSLALNTDTQYF.

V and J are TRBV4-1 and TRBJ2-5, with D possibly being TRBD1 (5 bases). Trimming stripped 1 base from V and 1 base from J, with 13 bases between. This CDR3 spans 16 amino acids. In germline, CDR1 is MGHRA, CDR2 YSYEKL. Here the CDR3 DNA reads TGCGCCAGCAGCCAAGTAGGCAGGGTTATCCAAGAGACCCAGTACTTC. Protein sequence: CASSQVGRVIQETQYF.

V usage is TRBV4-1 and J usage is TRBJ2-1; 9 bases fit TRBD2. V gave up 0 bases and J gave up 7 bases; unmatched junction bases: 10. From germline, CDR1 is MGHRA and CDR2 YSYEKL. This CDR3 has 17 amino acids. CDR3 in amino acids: CASSQDRRASGKNEQFF. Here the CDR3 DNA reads TGCGCCAGCAGCCAAGATCGGCGCGCTAGCGGGAAAAATGAGCAGTTCTTC.

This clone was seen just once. The CDR3 DNA sequence: TGTGCCAGCAGTAGCTGGACTAGCGGGAGCACAGATACGCAGTATTTT. This translates into CASSSWTSGSTDTQYF. J is TRBJ2-3 and V is TRBV27; 11 bases are shared with TRBD2. Germline-derived CDR1 and CDR2 are MNHEY and SMNVEV (reference sequence). V was clipped by 5 bases and J by 0 bases; unmatched bases: 4. The CDR3 has 16 amino acids.

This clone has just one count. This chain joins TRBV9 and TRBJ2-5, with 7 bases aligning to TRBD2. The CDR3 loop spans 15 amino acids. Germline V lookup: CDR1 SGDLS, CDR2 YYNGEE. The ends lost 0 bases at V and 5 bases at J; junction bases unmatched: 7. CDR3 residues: CASSVGGGEGETQYF. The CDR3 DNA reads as TGTGCCAGCAGCGTAGGTGGAGGGGAGGGTGAGACCCAGTACTTC.

The CDR3 loop is CASSFPGQGLREAFF. As DNA, the CDR3 is TGTGCCAGCAGCTTCCCGGGACAGGGGTTACGGGAAGCTTTCTTT. The gene calls are TRBV7-8 and TRBJ1-1; 10 positions match TRBD1. The CDR3 consists of 15 residues. From germline, CDR1 is SGHVS and CDR2 FQNEAQ. V was pared by 3 bases and J by 8 bases, with 9 bases of the junction left unmatched.

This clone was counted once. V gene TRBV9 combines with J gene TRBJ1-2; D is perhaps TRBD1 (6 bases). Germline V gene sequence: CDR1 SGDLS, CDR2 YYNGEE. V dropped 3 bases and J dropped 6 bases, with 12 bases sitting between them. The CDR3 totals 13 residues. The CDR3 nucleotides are TGTGCCAGCAGCGCCTGGGACACAAATGGCTACACCTTC. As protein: CASSAWDTNGYTF.

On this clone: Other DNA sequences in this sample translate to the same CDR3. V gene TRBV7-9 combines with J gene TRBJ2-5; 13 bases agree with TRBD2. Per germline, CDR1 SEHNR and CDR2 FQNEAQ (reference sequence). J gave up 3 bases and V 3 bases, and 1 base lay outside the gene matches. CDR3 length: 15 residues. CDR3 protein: CASSFGLAGEETQYF. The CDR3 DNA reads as TGTGCCAGCAGCTTTGGACTAGCGGGAGAAGAGACCCAGTACTTC. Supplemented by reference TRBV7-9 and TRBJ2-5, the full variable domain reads DTGVSQNPRHKITKRGQNVTFRCDPISEHNRLYWYRQTLGQGPEFLTYFQNEAQLEKSRLLSDRFSAERPKGSFSTLEIQRTEQGDSAMYLCASSFGLAGEETQYFGPGTRLLVL.

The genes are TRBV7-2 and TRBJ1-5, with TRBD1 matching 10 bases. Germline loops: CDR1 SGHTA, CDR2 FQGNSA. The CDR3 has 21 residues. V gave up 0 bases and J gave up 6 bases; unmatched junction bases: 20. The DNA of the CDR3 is TGTGCCAGCAGCTTAGCCACCCTCCTACATAACCGGGACAGGGGATTTCAGCCCCAGCATTTT. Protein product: CASSLATLLHNRDRGFQPQHF. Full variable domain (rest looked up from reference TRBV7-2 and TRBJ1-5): GAGVSQSPSNKVTEKGKDVELRCDPISGHTALYWYRQSLGQGLEFLIYFQGNSAPDKSGLPSDRFSAERTGGSVSTLTIQRTQQEDSAVYLCASSLATLLHNRDRGFQPQHFGDGTRLSIL.

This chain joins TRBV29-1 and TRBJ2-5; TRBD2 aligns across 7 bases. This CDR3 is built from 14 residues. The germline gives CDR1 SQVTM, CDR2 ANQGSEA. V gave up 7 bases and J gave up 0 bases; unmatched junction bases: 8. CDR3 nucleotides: TGCAGCGCAACTCTAGCGGCGTACCAAGAGACCCAGTACTTC. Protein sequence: CSATLAAYQETQYF. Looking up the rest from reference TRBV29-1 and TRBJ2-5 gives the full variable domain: SAVISQKPSRDICQRGTSLTIQCQVDSQVTMMFWYRQQPGQSLTLIATANQGSEATYESGFVIDKFPISRPNLTFSTLTVSNMSPEDSSIYLCSATLAAYQETQYFGPGTRLLVL.

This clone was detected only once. Written as DNA, the CDR3 is TGTGCCAGCAGCCTTCGAAGGTCAGTCTCCTACGAGCAGTACTTC. Its protein is CASSLRRSVSYEQYF. This rearrangement joins TRBV7-2 to TRBJ2-7; D uncertain. The length of the CDR3 is 15 residues. Deletions cut 5 bases from V and 0 bases from J, with 14 bases between. CDR1 and CDR2 from the germline V gene are SGHTA and FQGNSA.

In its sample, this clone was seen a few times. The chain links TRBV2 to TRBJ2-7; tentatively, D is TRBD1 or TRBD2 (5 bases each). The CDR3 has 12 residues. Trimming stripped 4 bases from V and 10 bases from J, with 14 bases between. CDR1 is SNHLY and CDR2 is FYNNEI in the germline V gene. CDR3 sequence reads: CASSGEGGDQYV. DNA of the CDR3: TGTGCCAGCAGTGGCGAAGGTGGGGACCAGTACGTC.

The chain's CDR3 is CASSRQSNTEAFF. The CDR3 DNA reads as TGTGCCAGCAGCCGCCAATCGAACACTGAAGCTTTCTTT. The J gene is TRBJ1-1, the V gene TRBV7-6; no firm D call. The CDR3 has 13 amino acids. Trimming shortened V by 5 bases and J by 1 base, and 8 bases separated the two germline ends. Germline CDR1 and CDR2: SGHVS and FNYEAQ. The full variable domain, with the rest looked up from reference TRBV7-6 and TRBJ1-1, is GAGVSQSPRYKVTKRGQDVALRCDPISGHVSLYWYRQALGQGPEFLTYFNYEAQQDKSGLPNDRFSAERPEGSISTLTIQRTEQRDSAMYRCASSRQSNTEAFFGQGTRLTVV.

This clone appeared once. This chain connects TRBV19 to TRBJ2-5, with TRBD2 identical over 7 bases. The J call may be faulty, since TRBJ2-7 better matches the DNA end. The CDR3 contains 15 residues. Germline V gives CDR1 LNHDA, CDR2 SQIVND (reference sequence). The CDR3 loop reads CASSILEGGPYEQYF. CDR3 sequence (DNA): TGTGCCAGTAGTATTCTTGAGGGAGGGCCCTACGAGCAGTACTTC.

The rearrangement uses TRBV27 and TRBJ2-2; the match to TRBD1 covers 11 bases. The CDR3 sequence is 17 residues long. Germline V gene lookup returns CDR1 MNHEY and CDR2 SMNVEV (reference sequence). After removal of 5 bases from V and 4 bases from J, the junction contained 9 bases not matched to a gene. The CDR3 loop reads CASSPTGTGGSTGELFF. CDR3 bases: TGTGCCAGCAGTCCTACCGGGACAGGGGGTAGCACCGGGGAGCTGTTTTTT.

The CDR3 nucleotides are TGTGCCAGCAGTTTGTTTCGTGGGGGGGGACTAGTAAACACCGGGGAGCTGTTTTTT. Translated, it gives CASSLFRGGGLVNTGELFF. V is TRBV27 and J is TRBJ2-2; TRBD2 matches at 8 bases. J lost 2 bases, V lost 3 bases, and 14 bases had no gene match. CDR1 and CDR2 from the germline V gene are MNHEY and SMNVEV (reference sequence). This CDR3 has 19 residues.

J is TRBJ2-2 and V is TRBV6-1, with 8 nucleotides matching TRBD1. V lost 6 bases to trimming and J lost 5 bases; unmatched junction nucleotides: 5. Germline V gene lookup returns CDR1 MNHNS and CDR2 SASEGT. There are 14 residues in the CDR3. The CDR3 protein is CASSWTGMTGELFF. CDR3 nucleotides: TGTGCCAGCAGCTGGACAGGGATGACCGGGGAGCTGTTTTTT.

The CDR3 here is CASSTSESYGYTF. For the CDR3, the DNA is TGTGCCAGTAGTACCTCGGAAAGCTATGGCTACACCTTC. V and J are TRBV19 and TRBJ1-2; D unresolved. V lost 4 bases to trimming and J lost 4 bases, with 10 bases between them. CDR3 length: 13 residues. The germline gives CDR1 LNHDA, CDR2 SQIVND (reference sequence).

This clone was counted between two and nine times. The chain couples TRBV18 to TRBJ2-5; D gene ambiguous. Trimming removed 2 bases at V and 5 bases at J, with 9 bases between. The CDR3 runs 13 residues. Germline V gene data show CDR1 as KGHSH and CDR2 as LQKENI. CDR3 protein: CASSPSRQETQYF. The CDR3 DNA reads TGTGCCAGCTCACCAAGCAGGCAGGAGACCCAGTACTTC.